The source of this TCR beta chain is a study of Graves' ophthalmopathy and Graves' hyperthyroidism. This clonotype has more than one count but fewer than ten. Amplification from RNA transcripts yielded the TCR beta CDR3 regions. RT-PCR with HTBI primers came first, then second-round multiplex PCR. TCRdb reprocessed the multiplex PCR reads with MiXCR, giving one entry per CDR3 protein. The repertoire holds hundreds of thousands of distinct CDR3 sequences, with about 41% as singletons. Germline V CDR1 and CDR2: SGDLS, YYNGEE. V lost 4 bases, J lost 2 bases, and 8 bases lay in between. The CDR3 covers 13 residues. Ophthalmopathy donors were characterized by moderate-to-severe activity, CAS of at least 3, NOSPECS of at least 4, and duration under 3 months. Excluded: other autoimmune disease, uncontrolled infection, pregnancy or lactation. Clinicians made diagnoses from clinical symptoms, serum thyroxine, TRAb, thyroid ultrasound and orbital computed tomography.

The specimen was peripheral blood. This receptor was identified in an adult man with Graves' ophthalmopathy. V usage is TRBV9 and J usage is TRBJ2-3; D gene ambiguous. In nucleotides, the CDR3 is TGTGCCAGCAGCTTACTCGACACAGATACGCAGTATTTT. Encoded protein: CASSLLDTDTQYF.